This TCR beta chain derives from a study of brain T cells in children with intractable seizures. General study results and limits: HCMV serostatus was not known, and viral specificity came from CDR3 similarity only.

The junction had 9 bases not matched to a gene; V was cut back by 7 bases and J by 1 base. Per germline, CDR1 MRHNA and CDR2 SNTAGT. The CDR3 is 18 amino acids. Comment on this clone: The antigen is unknown.

TCRdb keeps only in-frame clones here, not all; method: immunoSEQ multiplex PCR. The data show 300,000 to 400,000 clones, with roughly 93% seen just once and about 5.8% held by the top ten. Time point: blood from clinic visit 5 months post-surgery; TSC patient then seizure free. At least one anti-epileptic drug was given before surgery. This TCR was recovered from a boy under two years old with tuberous sclerosis and intractable seizures. The rearrangement uses TRBV6-4 and TRBJ2-5; 16 bases agree with TRBD2. The sequencing used peripheral blood, collected 5 to 6 months after surgery. CDR3 DNA sequence: TGTGCCAGCACCCCAGGGACTAGCGGGAGGGCCGGCCAAGAGACCCAGTACTTC. Its protein product is CASTPGTSGRAGQETQYF.